This T cell receptor (beta chain) was recovered during a study of blood T cell repertoires in COVID-19 (dated by TCRdb to 2020 to 2022). General notes on the study: Samples from collaborators originated in the United States, Italy and Spain and spanned both the acute and convalescent phases of COVID-19. HLA class I and class II types, where available, came from metadata supplied by the sample provider rather than from assay-based typing. The repertoires were made available in a free public database intended to serve as a resource for research on the immune response to SARS-CoV-2. The prospective study material was composed of cDNA or gDNA derived from T cells, B-cell-depleted T cells, or PBMCs. Samples came from the ongoing ImmuneRACE study (first 160 participants) plus 1,254 subjects from 6 global collaborators. Subjects who had been exposed to COVID-19, were actively infected with it, or had recovered from it provided the deeply sampled blood TCRbeta repertoires that made up the dataset. The sample metadata nearly always contained a de-identified subject ID, COVID-19 status, age in years and sex. What the study reported, not specific to this receptor: How much clinical and demographic metadata was included differed by source and by participant, and the metadata was provided uncurated.

After removal of 3 bases from V and 11 bases from J, the junction retains 3 bases not matched to a gene. CDR1 and CDR2, per the germline V gene (reference sequence), are SEHNR and FQNEAQ. The CDR3 has 12 amino acids, counting the end cysteine and phenylalanine. Only CDR3 DNA remains: 36 bases, in frame from the first base. Turning to this clone: No antigen is known for it. No base quality values were provided; no much bigger clone lies one nucleotide off.

TCRbeta CDR3 regions were amplified from genomic DNA by means of the immunoSEQ Assay, a bias-controlled multiplex PCR. The authors' pipeline ran thus. Within the assay, amplification of reference gene primers was used to estimate how many nucleated cells each sample contained. To quantify the absolute abundance of each unique TCRbeta CDR3 rearrangement, sequence reads were collapsed and filtered. Productive Simpson clonality was computed per sample as the square root of Simpson's diversity index over productive rearrangements. In its TCRdb copy, this immuneACCESS table keeps in-frame sequences only and misses some clones. Where compared with another copy, unresolved V genes explain less than half of these, and the others have no known cause. V, J and clone size were drawn from that table, and D and trimming were deduced from the DNA. The sample records around 280,000 clones, roughly nine tenths of which are singletons. Together, the top ten hold 8.5% to 14% of the sample.

At one collaborating source in Seattle, patients were enrolled during active infection and were followed longitudinally through the course of disease. Each collaborating institution followed its own protocols to collect whole blood in K2EDTA tubes. For TCRbeta analysis, collaborators shipped samples as frozen whole blood, isolated PBMCs, or DNA extracted from either of those sample types. The sequence was collected from a young woman with COVID-19, enrolled during active disease. This chain joins TRBV7-9 to TRBJ1-1, and TRBD1 aligns with 10 junction nucleotides. Specimen: peripheral blood. Here the CDR3 is given as CASSFRTGGAFF. The base sequence is TGTGCCAGCAGCTTCCGGACAGGGGGTGCTTTCTTT.